Each of the 29 T cell receptor beta chains below was sequenced from the same sample in a study of T-cell memory formation after mild COVID-19. TCRdb passed the 5' RACE reads through MiXCR, listing each CDR3 protein once. Of approximately 560,000 distinct CDR3 sequences detected, approximately 15% appear once; the ten largest clones hold about 8.1%. Sequenced material: PBMCs or a T cell subset sorted from them (not recorded which). Source of these receptors: an adult woman who had mild COVID-19 (a few samples of this study predate the infection). Cell type and time point are not known.

The rearrangement links TRBV11-2 to TRBJ2-1, with D possibly matching TRBD1 (6 bases). Germline V CDR1 and CDR2: SGHAT, FQNNGV. The CDR3 runs to 16 residues. Trimming stripped 4 bases from V and 6 bases from J, with 19 bases between. The CDR3 spells CASSSDRFGQFNEQFF. The CDR3 DNA follows: TGTGCCAGCAGCTCCGACAGGTTCGGGCAATTCAATGAGCAGTTCTTC.

This clonotype was seen a handful of times. This rearrangement joins TRBV29-1 to TRBJ1-2; 9 nucleotides align to TRBD1. J gave up 5 bases and V 8 bases, and 9 bases lay outside the gene matches. The germline V gene encodes CDR1 SQVTM and CDR2 ANQGSEA. The length of the CDR3 is 13 residues. CDR3 bases: TGCAGCACCACAGGGGGCGCCCCGTATGGCTACACCTTC. It yields the protein CSTTGGAPYGYTF.

This clonotype occurred a few times. The CDR3 protein is CASSWGSGSSYEQYF. The CDR3 nucleotides read TGTGCCAGCAGTTGGGGTAGCGGGAGCTCCTACGAGCAGTACTTC. The chain joins TRBV12-3 or TRBV12-4 to TRBJ2-7, with 9 bases identical to TRBD2. V shed 4 bases and J 0 bases; nucleotides not matched to a gene: 4. The CDR3 extends over 15 amino acids.

This clonotype showed up just a few times. The chain is built from TRBV27 and TRBJ2-7; TRBD1 aligns across 10 bases. Trimming removed 8 bases from V and 1 base from J; junction bases left unmatched: 2. This CDR3 is built from 13 residues. The germline CDR1 and CDR2 sequences are MNHEY and SMNVEV (reference sequence). CDR3 DNA: TGTGCCAGCGGACAGGGGGGGTCCTACGAGCAGTACTTC. Translation gives CASGQGGSYEQYF.

V usage is TRBV12-3 or TRBV12-4 and J usage is TRBJ1-2; weak D call: TRBD1 (6 bases). This CDR3 has 13 residues. V gave up 6 bases and J gave up 4 bases, with 12 bases separating them. CDR3 loop: CASSRTVTYGYTF. CDR3 in DNA: TGTGCCAGCAGCCGGACAGTTACCTATGGCTACACCTTC.

The chain recombines TRBV7-6 with TRBJ1-1, with TRBD1 matching 7 bases. Looked up from germline, CDR1 is SGHVS and CDR2 is FNYEAQ. The CDR3 extends over 15 amino acids. J was trimmed by 11 bases and V by 6 bases; bases with no gene match: 18. As DNA, the CDR3 is TGTGCCAGCAGTGAGGGGACAGTACTACAGTCGGGGGCTTTCTTT. The encoded protein is CASSEGTVLQSGAFF. The whole variable domain, remainder taken from reference TRBV7-6 and TRBJ1-1, is GAGVSQSPRYKVTKRGQDVALRCDPISGHVSLYWYRQALGQGPEFLTYFNYEAQQDKSGLPNDRFSAERPEGSISTLTIQRTEQRDSAMYRCASSEGTVLQSGAFFGQGTRLTVV.

This clonotype was counted only a few times. The chain couples TRBV7-9 to TRBJ2-3; 12 positions agree with TRBD2. V gave up 5 bases and J gave up 3 bases; unmatched junction bases: 9. Germline lookup yields CDR1 SEHNR and CDR2 FQNEAQ (reference sequence). This CDR3 has 17 residues. The CDR3 sequence is CASSLLAGGPSTDTQYF. The CDR3 DNA sequence: TGTGCCAGCAGCCTTCTAGCGGGAGGGCCCTCGACAGATACGCAGTATTTT.

The CDR3 loop reads CSATPTGWAHGYTF. The DNA for the CDR3 is TGCAGTGCTACGCCTACAGGGTGGGCTCATGGCTACACCTTC. The chain uses TRBV20-1 and TRBJ1-2; D may be TRBD1 (6 bases). The CDR3 loop spans 14 amino acids. Looked up from germline, CDR1 is DFQATT and CDR2 is SNEGSKA (reference sequence). V dropped 4 bases and J dropped 6 bases, with 18 bases sitting between them.

This clonotype was counted a few times. CDR3 sequence (DNA): TGTGCCAGCAGCTCTGCAGGGGTTTACAATGAGCAGTTCTTC. The encoded protein is CASSSAGVYNEQFF. The genes are TRBV7-2 and TRBJ2-1; the D gene is possibly TRBD1 (6 bases). Germline CDR1 SGHTA, CDR2 FQGNSA. The CDR3 is made up of 14 amino acids. Trimming left V 4 bases short and J 4 bases short, with 11 bases between.

CDR3 residues: CASSAGGPDNTGELFF. The CDR3 DNA follows: TGTGCCAGCAGTGCGGGAGGACCGGATAACACCGGGGAGCTGTTTTTT. The V gene is TRBV28, the J gene TRBJ2-2; 8 positions agree with TRBD2. Germline CDR1 MDHEN, CDR2 SYDVKM. CDR3 length: 16 residues. The junction had 7 bases not matched to a gene; V was cut back by 5 bases and J by 2 bases. Together with reference TRBV28 and TRBJ2-2, the CDR3 gives the full variable domain: DVKVTQSSRYLVKRTGEKVFLECVQDMDHENMFWYRQDPGLGLRLIYFSYDVKMKEKGDIPEGYSVSREKKERFSLILESASTNQTSMYLCASSAGGPDNTGELFFGEGSRLTVL.

The rearrangement uses TRBV28 and TRBJ2-7, with a tentative D call TRBD1 (6 bases). V was pared by 6 bases and J by 1 base, with 16 bases between. CDR1 and CDR2 from the germline V gene are MDHEN and SYDVKM. This CDR3 is built from 15 residues. CDR3 loop: CASSLTGPGSYEQYV. CDR3 nucleotide sequence: TGTGCCAGCAGCCTGACAGGCCCGGGGTCCTACGAGCAGTACGTC.

The chain joins TRBV7-9 to TRBJ1-1, with 9 bases identical to TRBD1. Trimming removed 5 bases from V and 6 bases from J; junction bases left unmatched: 7. This CDR3 region has 14 residues. Germline CDR1 and CDR2: SEHNR and FQNEAQ (reference sequence). For the CDR3, the DNA is TGTGCCAGCAGCCGTTTTACAGGGGGCGCTGAAGCTTTCTTT. Protein sequence: CASSRFTGGAEAFF.

This clonotype appeared a few times. This chain uses TRBV7-6 with TRBJ2-2; 9 bases fit TRBD2. The germline V gene has CDR1 SGHVS and CDR2 FNYEAQ. The CDR3 covers 16 residues. Trimming took 3 bases from V and 0 from J; bases not matched to a gene: 2. The CDR3, as DNA: TGTGCCAGCAGCTTTTTAGCGGGAGCGAACACCGGGGAGCTGTTTTTT. It specifies CASSFLAGANTGELFF.

This clonotype showed up just once. CDR3 sequence: CATSPPRGPDTDTQYF. The CDR3 coding sequence is TGTGCCACCTCTCCTCCTCGGGGACCAGACACAGATACGCAGTATTTT. This chain connects TRBV24-1 to TRBJ2-3; D may correspond to TRBD1 or TRBD2 (5 bases each). CDR1 KGHDR and CDR2 SFDVKD come from the germline V gene. This CDR3 is built from 16 residues. The ends were cut back, 9 bases at V and 2 bases at J, with 20 bases in the middle.

This clonotype has only a few counts. The chain links TRBV29-1 to TRBJ2-7; D is unresolved. V lost 5 bases, J lost 3 bases, and 8 bases lay in between. There are 11 residues in the CDR3. From germline, CDR1 is SQVTM and CDR2 ANQGSEA. CDR3 nucleotide sequence: TGCAGCGTTTTGATGGGCTACGAGCAGTACTTC. Translating it yields CSVLMGYEQYF.

Comments on this clonotype: Without the conserved terminal phenylalanine or tryptophan, this CDR3 likely stems from a read error. No DNA is shown, since the ends of the CDR3 on it are uncertain; the CDR3 is the one TCRdb lists. The chain has TRBV5-8 and TRBJ2-7; TRBD1, as called in the table, went unchecked against the DNA. The CDR3 length equals 10 residues, ends included. Germline CDR1 SGHTS, CDR2 YDEGEE. CDR3 loop: CASSFQGLPL.

The rearrangement links TRBV29-1 to TRBJ1-2; D is uncertain. There are 13 residues in the CDR3. The V end lost 1 base, the J end lost 6 bases, and 12 bases lay between the germline ends. CDR1 and CDR2 from the germline V gene are SQVTM and ANQGSEA. DNA for the CDR3: TGCAGCGTTGAAGGGGAGGTAGTGGATGGCTACACCTTC. It is translated as CSVEGEVVDGYTF.

This clonotype has only a few counts. The gene calls are TRBV7-9 and TRBJ1-5; D not certain. Trimming cost V 5 bases and J 5 bases, with 13 bases left between them. The CDR3 has 14 residues. Germline V CDR1 and CDR2: SEHNR, FQNEAQ (reference sequence). In DNA form, the CDR3 reads TGTGCCAGCAGCCCAGATGGGGTGTATCAGCCCCAGCATTTT. Translated, it gives CASSPDGVYQPQHF.

V is TRBV5-1 and J is TRBJ2-3; D is unresolved. V was cut by 5 bases and J by 4 bases, with 11 bases left in between. The CDR3 loop spans 13 amino acids. In germline, CDR1 is SGHRS, CDR2 YFSETQ. Here the CDR3 reads CASSALKADTQYF. The CDR3, as DNA: TGCGCCAGCAGTGCCCTGAAAGCAGATACGCAGTATTTT.

The chain recombines TRBV19 with TRBJ2-2; D not certain. Trimming took off 8 bases at V and 7 bases at J, with 17 bases between the two ends. Germline lookup yields CDR1 LNHDA and CDR2 SQIVND (reference sequence). The CDR3 covers 14 residues. The CDR3 DNA is TGTGCCAGTGAATTAGGATTTGCAAACGGGGAGCTGTTTTTT. Its protein is CASELGFANGELFF.

This clonotype was counted many times. The chain joins TRBV12-3 or TRBV12-4 to TRBJ2-1; 10 positions match TRBD1. V shed 7 bases and J 1 base; nucleotides not matched to a gene: 7. The CDR3 sequence is 16 residues long. The CDR3 DNA is TGTGCCAGCACCGGGGACAGGGGCCTATCCTACAATGAGCAGTTCTTC. The encoded protein is CASTGDRGLSYNEQFF.

The CDR3 DNA reads as TGTGCCAGCAGTTACTCGACTAGCGGGGGTACGGATGAGCAGTTCTTC. Amino acids: CASSYSTSGGTDEQFF. The chain uses TRBV6-2 or TRBV6-3 and TRBJ2-1; 12 nucleotides align to TRBD2. Germline trimming cut 0 bases from V and 8 bases from J; bases unmatched to any gene: 5. Germline CDR1 reads MNHEY; CDR2 reads SVGEGT. The CDR3 loop spans 16 amino acids.

This rearrangement joins TRBV20-1 to TRBJ2-2; D is unresolved. V lost 3 bases to trimming and J lost 5 bases, with 10 bases between them. The CDR3 covers 13 residues. Germline CDR1 reads DFQATT; CDR2 reads SNEGSKA (reference sequence). CDR3 region: CSASEPITGELFF. DNA of the CDR3: TGCAGTGCTAGCGAACCGATAACCGGGGAGCTGTTTTTT.

This clonotype occurred a few times. The chain joins TRBV27 to TRBJ2-7; D is possibly TRBD2 (6 bases). V lost 5 bases to trimming and J lost 3 bases, with 11 bases between them. Germline V gene sequence: CDR1 MNHEY, CDR2 SMNVEV (reference sequence). CDR3 size: 13 residues. CDR3 coding DNA: TGTGCCAGCAGTACTAGCCAGGGCTACGAGCAGTACTTC. This encodes CASSTSQGYEQYF.

The chain joins TRBV4-1 to TRBJ2-7, with D maybe TRBD2 (6 bases). V dropped 5 bases and J dropped 3 bases, with 14 bases sitting between them. Germline V gene data show CDR1 as MGHRA and CDR2 as YSYEKL. This CDR3 spans 14 amino acids. CDR3 nucleotide sequence: TGCGCCAGCAGCTCAACCGGGGGAATCTACGAGCAGTACTTC. This gives the protein CASSSTGGIYEQYF.

This clonotype was counted only a few times. This chain uses TRBV4-1 with TRBJ1-2, with 8 bases identical to TRBD1. This CDR3 is 17 amino acids long. CDR1 and CDR2 (germline): MGHRA, YSYEKL. With 2 bases clipped from V and 3 bases from J, the junction kept 11 bases outside the gene matches. CDR3 in amino acids: CASSQSRWTGFDYGYTF. The CDR3 DNA sequence: TGCGCCAGCAGCCAATCGAGATGGACAGGGTTCGACTATGGCTACACCTTC.

This clonotype was seen a few times. J is TRBJ1-1 and V is TRBV4-1, with D hard to call. The germline V gene has CDR1 MGHRA and CDR2 YSYEKL. The CDR3 sequence is 16 residues long. Trimming pared 4 bases from V and 6 bases from J, leaving 21 bases between. This CDR3 is CASSLLWRTGIAEAFF. CDR3 coding DNA: TGCGCCAGCAGCCTCCTCTGGAGAACGGGGATCGCTGAAGCTTTCTTT.

The J gene is TRBJ2-3, the V gene TRBV5-5; possibly TRBD1 or TRBD2 for D (5 bases each). The CDR3 contains 14 residues. With 4 bases removed from V and 3 bases from J, the gap between germline ends came to 12 bases. Germline CDR1 reads SGHKS; CDR2 reads YYEKEE (reference sequence). The DNA for the CDR3 is TGTGCCAGCAGCCCGCCGAGGGGAACAGATACGCAGTATTTT. It codes for CASSPPRGTDTQYF.

This clonotype turned up a few times. The genes are TRBV9 and TRBJ2-1, with 7 positions matching TRBD2. J gave up 7 bases and V 1 base, and 8 bases lay outside the gene matches. The CDR3 has 15 amino acids. CDR1 SGDLS and CDR2 YYNGEE come from the germline V gene. CDR3 amino acids: CASSVLSGGGNEQFF. DNA of the CDR3: TGTGCCAGCAGCGTATTGTCGGGAGGAGGAAATGAGCAGTTCTTC.